These 14 T cell receptor beta chains share one sample of origin, sequenced in a study of T cells expressing NK-cell markers. Each CDR3 protein gets one entry in TCRdb, which reprocessed the 5' RACE reads and gives no DNA. Recorded for this sample: 130,000 to 150,000 distinct CDR3 sequences. Sequencing input: blood T cells: a sorted CD56 or NKG2C T cell subset, CD4+ or CD8+ T cells, or bulk PBMC T cells (not recorded which). These receptors originate from a young man in good health.

This CDR3 is CASSFSNQPQHF. The chain combines TRBV27 with TRBJ1-5. The CDR3 contains 12 residues. Germline loops: CDR1 MNHEY, CDR2 SMNVEV (reference sequence).

This rearrangement joins TRBV6-2 or TRBV6-3 to TRBJ1-5; TCRdb selects TRBD1, and the lack of DNA leaves this call unchecked. Germline V lookup: CDR1 MNHEY, CDR2 SVGEGT. The CDR3 contains 16 residues. The CDR3 reads CASSWTGPMGNQPQHF.

This chain links TRBV20-1 with TRBJ1-5. The germline gives CDR1 DFQATT, CDR2 SNEGSKA (reference sequence). This CDR3 contains 19 residues. The CDR3 spells CSALWDGPSISRSNQPQHF.

This chain uses TRBV7-9 with TRBJ1-2. The germline V gene encodes CDR1 SEHNR and CDR2 FQNEAQ (reference sequence). This CDR3 has 16 residues. The CDR3 loop is CASSPASVLANYGYTF.

This chain joins TRBV5-4 and TRBJ2-2; TCRdb calls TRBD2, which cannot be checked without DNA. The V gene's germline CDR1 is SGHNT and CDR2 YYREEE (reference sequence). The length of the CDR3 is 16 residues. The CDR3 protein is CASSLKQGLNTGELFF.

The chain joins TRBV12-3 or TRBV12-4 to TRBJ2-7. The CDR3 consists of 13 residues. The CDR3 sequence: CASSFGGSYEQYF.

The rearrangement joins TRBV12-3 or TRBV12-4 to TRBJ2-1. The CDR3 is made up of 15 amino acids. The CDR3 is CASSSDGRYYNEQFF.

The chain has TRBV30 and TRBJ2-1. This CDR3 is built from 13 residues. Germline CDR1 GTSNPN, CDR2 SVGIG (reference sequence). CDR3 loop: CAWSVQSYNEQFF.

The V call is TRBV5-6, the J call TRBJ2-1; the TCRdb call, TRBD1, lacks DNA for checking. Germline V gives CDR1 SGHDT, CDR2 YYEEEE. The CDR3 is made up of 14 amino acids. The CDR3: CASSWGQGMDEQFF.

The rearrangement joins TRBV4-3 to TRBJ2-7; absent DNA, TCRdb's TRBD2 call cannot be checked. The CDR3 totals 15 residues. CDR1 is LGHNA and CDR2 is YSLEER in the germline V gene. The CDR3 loop is CASSPTSTGTYEQYF.

The chain is built from TRBV15 and TRBJ2-1; TCRdb calls TRBD2, which cannot be checked without DNA. Germline-derived CDR1 and CDR2 are LNHNV and YYDKDF (reference sequence). This CDR3 has 13 residues. CDR3 in amino acids: CATSVPSGNEQFF.

V and J are TRBV28 and TRBJ2-3; the D call of TRBD1 rests on TCRdb alone, since no DNA is present to check it. CDR3 length: 15 amino acids. The V gene's germline CDR1 is MDHEN and CDR2 SYDVKM. The CDR3 here is CASSLPDRGRYTQYF.

The V and J genes are TRBV24-1 and TRBJ2-1; absent DNA, TCRdb's TRBD1 call cannot be checked. This CDR3 region has 18 residues. Germline V gene lookup returns CDR1 KGHDR and CDR2 SFDVKD. The CDR3 region is CATSDSFGTGVLRNEQFF.

V and J are TRBV3-1 and TRBJ2-5; with no DNA, the TCRdb D assignment of TRBD2 cannot be verified. The germline gives CDR1 LGHDT, CDR2 YNNKEL (reference sequence). The CDR3 loop spans 14 amino acids. CDR3 residues: CASSPGLRPETQYF.